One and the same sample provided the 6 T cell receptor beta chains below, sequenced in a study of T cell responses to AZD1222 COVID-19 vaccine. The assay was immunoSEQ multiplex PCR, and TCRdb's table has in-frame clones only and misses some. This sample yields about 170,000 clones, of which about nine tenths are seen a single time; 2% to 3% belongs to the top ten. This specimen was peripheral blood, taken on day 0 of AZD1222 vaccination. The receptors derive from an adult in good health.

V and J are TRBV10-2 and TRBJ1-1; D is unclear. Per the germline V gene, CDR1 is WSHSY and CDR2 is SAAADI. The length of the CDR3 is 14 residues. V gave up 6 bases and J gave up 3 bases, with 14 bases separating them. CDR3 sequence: CASRSSGIDTEAFF. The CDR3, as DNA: TGCGCCAGCAGGTCCTCCGGCATAGACACTGAAGCTTTCTTT.

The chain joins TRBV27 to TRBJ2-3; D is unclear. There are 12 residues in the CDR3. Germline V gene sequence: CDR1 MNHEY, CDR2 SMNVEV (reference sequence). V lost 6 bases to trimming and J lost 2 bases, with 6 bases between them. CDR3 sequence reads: CASSRLTDTQYF. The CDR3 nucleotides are TGTGCCAGCAGCAGACTCACAGATACGCAGTATTTT.

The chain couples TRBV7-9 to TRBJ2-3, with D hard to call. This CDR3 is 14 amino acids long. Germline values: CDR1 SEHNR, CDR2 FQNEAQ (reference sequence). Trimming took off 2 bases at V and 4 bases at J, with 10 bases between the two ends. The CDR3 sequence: CASSLSELADTQYF. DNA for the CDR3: TGTGCCAGCAGCTTATCAGAACTGGCAGATACGCAGTATTTT.

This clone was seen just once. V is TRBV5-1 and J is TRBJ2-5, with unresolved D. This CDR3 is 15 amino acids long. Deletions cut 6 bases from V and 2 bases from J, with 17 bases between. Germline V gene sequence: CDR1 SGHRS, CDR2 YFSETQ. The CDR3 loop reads CASTPLRLSQETQYF. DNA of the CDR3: TGCGCCAGCACTCCCTTGCGGCTCTCACAAGAGACCCAGTACTTC.

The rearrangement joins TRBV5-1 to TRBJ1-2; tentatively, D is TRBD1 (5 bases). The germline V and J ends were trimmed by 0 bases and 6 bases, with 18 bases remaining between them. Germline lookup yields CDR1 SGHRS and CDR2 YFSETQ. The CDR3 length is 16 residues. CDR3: CASSLEGAGRGDGYTF. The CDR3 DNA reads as TGCGCCAGCAGCTTGGAGGGCGCGGGGAGGGGTGATGGCTACACCTTC.

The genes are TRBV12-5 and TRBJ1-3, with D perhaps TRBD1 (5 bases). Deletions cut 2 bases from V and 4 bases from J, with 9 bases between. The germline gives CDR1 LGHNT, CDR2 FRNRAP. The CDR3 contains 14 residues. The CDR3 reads CASGLSGTGNTIYF. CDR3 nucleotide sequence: TGTGCTAGTGGTTTGTCGGGGACGGGAAACACCATATATTTT.